This T cell receptor (beta chain) was obtained from a study of cytotoxic CD8 clonotypes in ibrutinib-treated CLL. For the study at large: Response samples followed a median approximately 13 months of treatment, range 6 to 36. Study findings and constraints: Public clonotypes proved infrequent, and on treatment they shrank or remained steady. Clonality went higher at ibrutinib response and then dropped back toward baseline at progression. Samples from sustained-remission and progressing patients were taken at different times.

About this clone itself: Its specificity is not known.

The V end was cut by 11 bases, the J end by 2 bases, with 19 bases between. This CDR3 region has 14 residues. Germline CDR1 MNHNY, CDR2 SVGAGI (reference sequence). The protocol was immunoSEQ multiplex PCR, while the TCRdb copy is restricted to in-frame clones and leaves out a portion. The sample includes 40,000 or so clones, roughly 69% of them seen just once. The sample here was PBMCs, taken after 12 months of ibrutinib treatment. This sequence joins TRBV6-6 and TRBJ2-7; TRBD2 is a possible D gene (6 bases). The receptor was derived from a human donor with chronic lymphocytic leukemia. The CDR3 nucleotides read TGTGCCTCACAGCTCAGCACGGGAGCCTACGAGCAGTACTTC. It translates to CASQLSTGAYEQYF.